The sequence of this T cell receptor beta chain was determined in a study of CD8 T cells in ankylosing spondylitis. Notes on the study in general: Some motif variants had been reported before (in reactive arthritis synovial fluid and blood). The authors found the disease-linked clones to be CD8+ and relatively rare in peripheral blood.

The V and J ends lost 2 bases and 6 bases, in that order; junction bases with no gene match: 6. The V gene's germline CDR1 is SGHRS and CDR2 YFSETQ. The CDR3 covers 15 residues. Quantitative 5'-RACE with molecular barcodes was used to make the TCR beta libraries. TCRdb called the 5' RACE reads again in MiXCR, with one record for every CDR3 protein. Among around 230,000 distinct CDR3 sequences, under 8.5% were seen once, and the ten largest hold approximately 5%. This clonotype was seen ten or more times. What it recognizes is unknown. The V call is TRBV5-1, the J call TRBJ2-2, with 8 bases matching TRBD1. Source material: blood, either unsorted or a sorted T cell fraction (not recorded which). The origin of this receptor is a female donor with ankylosing spondylitis or in good health (not recorded which). The DNA for the CDR3 is TGCGCCAGCAGCTTTGCGGACAGGGTGGCCGGGGAGCTGTTTTTT. It translates to CASSFADRVAGELFF. Looking up the rest from reference TRBV5-1 and TRBJ2-2 gives the full variable domain: KAGVTQTPRYLIKTRGQQVTLSCSPISGHRSVSWYQQTPGQGLQFLFEYFSETQRNKGNFPGRFSGRQFSNSRSEMNVSTLELGDSALYLCASSFADRVAGELFFGEGSRLTVL.